These 20 T cell receptor beta chains share one sample of origin, sequenced in a study of tissue T cells after allogeneic stem cell transplantation. Using immunoSEQ multiplex PCR, the repertoire was profiled, and TCRdb retains in-frame clones only, with some absent. Seen here are tens of thousands of clones, roughly 90% observed once, and the top ten hold 3.8%. Here the sequenced sample was blood, taken before transplantation. These receptor sequences come from a woman aged 40-69 years who later had graft-versus-host disease after an allogeneic stem cell transplant.

The chain couples TRBV14 to TRBJ1-1; TRBD1 might be the D (5 bases). The germline V gene has CDR1 SGHDN and CDR2 FVKESK. V was pared by 4 bases and J by 0 bases, with 12 bases between. This CDR3 has 15 residues. In nucleotides, the CDR3 is TGTGCCAGCAGCCCTAAACAGGCCCTGAACACTGAAGCTTTCTTT. The encoded protein is CASSPKQALNTEAFF.

This chain links TRBV5-1 with TRBJ2-2; 7 bases map to TRBD1. The V gene end was trimmed by 2 bases and the J gene end by 0 bases; junction bases not matched to a gene: 4. The CDR3 covers 16 residues. Germline V lookup: CDR1 SGHRS, CDR2 YFSETQ. The CDR3, as DNA: TGCGCCAGCAGCTTAACCGGGACAGCGAACACCGGGGAGCTGTTTTTT. Encoded protein: CASSLTGTANTGELFF.

J is TRBJ2-1 and V is TRBV28; 13 nucleotides align to TRBD2. The ends lost 6 bases at V and 7 bases at J; junction bases unmatched: 6. Germline V gene lookup returns CDR1 MDHEN and CDR2 SYDVKM. This CDR3 is built from 15 residues. The CDR3 here is CASSWTSGRRNEQFF. The CDR3 region has the DNA TGTGCCAGCAGCTGGACTAGCGGGAGAAGGAATGAGCAGTTCTTC.

V and J are TRBV7-9 and TRBJ1-2; D remains ambiguous. CDR3 length: 12 residues. Per germline, CDR1 SEHNR and CDR2 FQNEAQ (reference sequence). Trimming shortened V by 3 bases and J by 6 bases, and 8 bases separated the two germline ends. The CDR3 nucleotides are TGTGCCAGCAGCTTGATTTTGGATGGCTACACCTTC. This gives the protein CASSLILDGYTF.

The chain recombines TRBV27 with TRBJ1-5; TRBD1 aligns across 9 bases. This CDR3 region has 15 residues. Germline trimming cut 2 bases from V and 1 base from J; bases unmatched to any gene: 0. The germline gives CDR1 MNHEY, CDR2 SMNVEV (reference sequence). CDR3 bases: TGTGCCAGCAGTTTAGGGACAGGGAGCAATCAGCCCCAGCATTTT. Its translation is CASSLGTGSNQPQHF.

This clone has only one observation. The chain joins TRBV10-1 to TRBJ2-7, with TRBD2 matching 13 bases. This CDR3 spans 15 amino acids. V shed 2 bases and J 7 bases; nucleotides not matched to a gene: 5. Germline lookup yields CDR1 WNHNN and CDR2 SYGVQD (reference sequence). CDR3 region: CASSERTSGSLEQYF. The CDR3 DNA reads as TGCGCCAGCAGTGAGCGGACTAGCGGGAGTCTAGAGCAGTACTTC.

The rearrangement links TRBV6-2 or TRBV6-3 to TRBJ2-5; 11 nucleotides line up with TRBD2. The CDR3 has 17 residues. J was trimmed by 7 bases and V by 6 bases; bases with no gene match: 16. Looked up from germline, CDR1 is MNHEY and CDR2 is SVGEGT. CDR3 protein: CASSPRPLAGGPGTQYF. DNA for the CDR3: TGTGCCAGCAGCCCTAGGCCCTTAGCGGGAGGGCCGGGGACCCAGTACTTC.

V is TRBV5-6 and J is TRBJ1-3; D gene uncertain. The CDR3 is made up of 14 amino acids. Trimming shortened V by 1 base and J by 0 bases, and 5 bases separated the two germline ends. Germline V CDR1 and CDR2: SGHDT, YYEEEE. Here the CDR3 DNA reads TGTGCCAGCAGCTTGACAACCTCTGGAAACACCATATATTTT. Protein product: CASSLTTSGNTIYF.

CDR3 coding DNA: TGTGCCAGCATCTGGACGGAAGGATTAATGAACACTGAAGCTTTCTTT. Translation gives CASIWTEGLMNTEAFF. The chain employs TRBV28 and TRBJ1-1; D call uncertain. V was shortened by 7 bases and J by 0 bases, with 18 bases between the two germline ends. From germline, CDR1 is MDHEN and CDR2 SYDVKM. This CDR3 has 16 residues.

The chain links TRBV9 to TRBJ2-5, with TRBD2 matching 7 bases. CDR1 and CDR2 from the germline V gene are SGDLS and YYNGEE. Trimming cost V 0 bases and J 2 bases; bases outside gene matches: 4. The CDR3 is made up of 15 amino acids. The CDR3 spells CASSVVAGEQETQYF. CDR3 in DNA: TGTGCCAGCAGCGTAGTGGCGGGAGAGCAAGAGACCCAGTACTTC.

The gene calls are TRBV2 and TRBJ2-1; D is possibly TRBD1 or TRBD2 (5 bases each). The CDR3 runs to 15 residues. Germline V gene lookup returns CDR1 SNHLY and CDR2 FYNNEI. The V gene lost 5 bases and the J gene lost 0 bases, with 11 bases spanning the gap. CDR3 in amino acids: CASSPRGRSYNEQFF. The CDR3 bases are TGTGCCAGCAGTCCCCGGGGACGCTCCTACAATGAGCAGTTCTTC. The whole variable domain, filled in from reference TRBV2 and TRBJ2-1, reads EPEVTQTPSHQVTQMGQEVILRCVPISNHLYFYWYRQILGQKVEFLVSFYNNEISEKSEIFDDQFSVERPDGSNFTLKIRSTKLEDSAMYFCASSPRGRSYNEQFFGPGTRLTVL.

The chain recombines TRBV4-3 with TRBJ1-4; perhaps TRBD1 as D (6 bases). Germline CDR1 is LGHNA and CDR2 is YSLEER. The V end lost 1 base, the J end lost 4 bases, and 10 bases lay between the germline ends. The CDR3 is 15 residues long. The CDR3 here is CASSQGDRINEKLFF. The CDR3 DNA reads as TGCGCCAGCAGCCAAGGAGACAGGATTAATGAAAAACTGTTTTTT.

The CDR3 DNA follows: TGTGCCAGCAGTTCCCGCCCGACAGGGTGGGGCAATGAGCAGTTCTTC. Translated, it gives CASSSRPTGWGNEQFF. J is TRBJ2-1 and V is TRBV27; TRBD1 matches 7 bases. The CDR3 spans 16 residues. Germline loops: CDR1 MNHEY, CDR2 SMNVEV (reference sequence). The V and J ends lost 4 bases and 6 bases, in that order; junction bases with no gene match: 12.

The table lists this clone with a count of one. This chain joins TRBV5-1 and TRBJ2-2, with D possibly TRBD2 on 5 matching bases. The CDR3 totals 14 residues. Trimming cost V 4 bases and J 6 bases, with 13 bases left between them. Germline-derived CDR1 and CDR2 are SGHRS and YFSETQ. CDR3 loop: CASSPGGPSGELFF. CDR3 DNA: TGCGCCAGCAGCCCTGGAGGCCCGTCCGGGGAGCTGTTTTTT.

The genes are TRBV19 and TRBJ2-5; TRBD1 matches at 7 bases. V lost 6 bases, J lost 5 bases, and 15 bases stayed unmatched. The germline gives CDR1 LNHDA, CDR2 SQIVND (reference sequence). The CDR3 extends over 16 amino acids. The CDR3 DNA follows: TGTGCCAGTAGAAGAACCCATACAGGGGTAGGGGAGACCCAGTACTTC. This translates into CASRRTHTGVGETQYF.

The rearrangement uses TRBV6-1 and TRBJ1-1; the D is unclear. Looked up from germline, CDR1 is MNHNS and CDR2 is SASEGT. V lost 2 bases, J lost 10 bases, and 11 bases lay in between. The CDR3 length is 12 residues. The CDR3 loop reads CASSESQWRAFF. CDR3 DNA sequence: TGTGCCAGCAGTGAAAGTCAGTGGCGAGCTTTCTTT.

The chain combines TRBV4-3 with TRBJ2-2; D possibly matches TRBD1 or TRBD2 (5 bases each). Germline V lookup: CDR1 LGHNA, CDR2 YSLEER. V dropped 0 bases and J dropped 6 bases, with 17 bases sitting between them. The CDR3 contains 17 residues. CDR3: CASSQDRGWRGAGELFF. The CDR3 bases are TGCGCCAGCAGCCAAGATAGAGGATGGAGAGGGGCCGGGGAGCTGTTTTTT.

This clone was found once. The V gene is TRBV19, the J gene TRBJ2-3; 14 positions match TRBD2. Unmatched junction bases numbered 3, after V lost 3 bases and J lost 4 bases. Per the germline V gene, CDR1 is LNHDA and CDR2 is SQIVND (reference sequence). The CDR3 has 16 amino acids. The CDR3 bases are TGTGCCAGTAGTATCCGACTAGCGGGAGGGCCAGATACGCAGTATTTT. Residues: CASSIRLAGGPDTQYF.

The V and J genes are TRBV5-8 and TRBJ2-5; TRBD2 might be the D (6 bases). The CDR3 sequence is 15 residues long. CDR1 and CDR2 from the germline V gene are SGHTS and YDEGEE. Trimming stripped 0 bases from V and 5 bases from J, with 14 bases between. The CDR3 DNA reads as TGTGCCAGCAGCTTGGAGAAGGCGAGCGGGGAGACCCAGTACTTC. This translates into CASSLEKASGETQYF.

The V and J genes are TRBV5-1 and TRBJ2-4; 9 bases match TRBD2. After removal of 0 bases from V and 0 bases from J, the junction contained 7 bases not matched to a gene. CDR1 is SGHRS, CDR2 YFSETQ, per germline. The CDR3 has 18 residues. The CDR3 nucleotides are TGCGCCAGCAGCTTGGCCGCTAGCGGGACCATAGCCAAAAACATTCAGTACTTC. Protein sequence: CASSLAASGTIAKNIQYF. Combining the CDR3 with reference TRBV5-1 and TRBJ2-4 gives the whole variable domain KAGVTQTPRYLIKTRGQQVTLSCSPISGHRSVSWYQQTPGQGLQFLFEYFSETQRNKGNFPGRFSGRQFSNSRSEMNVSTLELGDSALYLCASSLAASGTIAKNIQYFGAGTRLSVL.